A single sample gave rise to the 20 T cell receptor beta chains below, sequenced in a study of cytomegalovirus exposure and HLA in healthy donors. 13 Jbeta primers and 60 Vbeta primers were used for the PCR. Clones were sequenced by immunoSEQ multiplex PCR, and TCRdb holds only the in-frame ones, with some missing. The sample has about 200,000 clones; more than 70% are singletons. The sequenced material came from PBMCs. Every receptor here comes from a middle-aged woman in good health and CMV-seronegative.

The rearrangement uses TRBV10-3 and TRBJ2-7; 7 bases map to TRBD2. Looked up from germline, CDR1 is ENHRY and CDR2 is SYGVKD. There are 13 residues in the CDR3. The ends lost 6 bases at V and 3 bases at J; junction bases unmatched: 5. CDR3 DNA sequence: TGTGCCATCAGCGGCGGGGGAGGCTACGAGCAGTACGTC. This encodes CAISGGGGYEQYV.

The chain links TRBV4-3 to TRBJ1-1; a weak D match, TRBD1 (5 bases). Trimming removed 4 bases from V and 7 bases from J, with 13 bases in between. The germline V gene encodes CDR1 LGHNA and CDR2 YSLEER. This CDR3 is 13 amino acids long. The CDR3 DNA follows: TGCGCCAGCAGCCCGTCGGAGGGGATTGAAGCTTTCTTT. The encoded protein is CASSPSEGIEAFF.

V is TRBV10-3 and J is TRBJ1-2; TRBD1 agrees at 8 bases. This CDR3 region has 12 residues. Germline-derived CDR1 and CDR2 are ENHRY and SYGVKD. J was trimmed by 8 bases and V by 6 bases; bases with no gene match: 5. The CDR3 bases are TGTGCCATCAGCACAGGGGGGGGCGGCTACACCTTC. As protein: CAISTGGGGYTF.

This clone was recorded once. This CDR3 reads CASSLGGQVQYF. In nucleotides, the CDR3 is TGTGCCAGCAGCTTAGGGGGACAGGTCCAGTACTTC. The rearrangement uses TRBV7-6 and TRBJ2-7, with TRBD1 matching 8 bases. This CDR3 is 12 amino acids long. CDR1 and CDR2 from the germline V gene are SGHVS and FNYEAQ. Losses at the gene ends were 1 base for V and 10 bases for J; bases not matched to a gene: 3.

This sequence joins TRBV4-1 and TRBJ1-5, with a weak D call TRBD1 (6 bases). The V gene's germline CDR1 is MGHRA and CDR2 YSYEKL. The length of the CDR3 is 14 residues. Trimming shortened V by 1 base and J by 9 bases, and 13 bases separated the two germline ends. The CDR3 region is CASSQGGQLRPQHF. In DNA form, the CDR3 reads TGCGCCAGCAGCCAAGGGGGGCAGTTGCGGCCCCAGCATTTT.

The chain carries TRBV5-1 and TRBJ1-3; 7 bases agree with TRBD1. In germline, CDR1 is SGHRS, CDR2 YFSETQ. The junction had 9 bases not matched to a gene; V was cut back by 3 bases and J by 3 bases. The CDR3 covers 16 residues. The CDR3 DNA reads as TGCGCCAGCAGCTATAACCAGGGGGAAGGTGGAAACACCATATATTTT. Its translation: CASSYNQGEGGNTIYF.

This clone is a singleton in its sample. The gene calls are TRBV2 and TRBJ1-2; D unresolved. The CDR3 loop spans 13 amino acids. The V gene lost 2 bases and the J gene lost 8 bases, with 12 bases spanning the gap. The germline V gene has CDR1 SNHLY and CDR2 FYNNEI. Here the CDR3 DNA reads TGTGCCAGCAGTGAAAACGGGAATCGGGGCTACACCTTC. It codes for CASSENGNRGYTF.

The chain employs TRBV5-1 and TRBJ2-5; 13 nucleotides align to TRBD2. Germline V gene lookup returns CDR1 SGHRS and CDR2 YFSETQ. V lost 3 bases to trimming and J lost 4 bases; unmatched junction nucleotides: 6. This CDR3 spans 16 amino acids. The CDR3 protein is CASSSWGLAGSETQYF. The DNA for the CDR3 is TGCGCCAGCAGCTCCTGGGGACTAGCGGGGTCAGAGACCCAGTACTTC.

This sequence joins TRBV29-1 and TRBJ1-2; 8 bases are a match to TRBD1. With 6 bases clipped from V and 3 bases from J, the junction kept 6 bases outside the gene matches. CDR3 length: 13 amino acids. The germline V gene encodes CDR1 SQVTM and CDR2 ANQGSEA. In DNA form, the CDR3 reads TGCAGCGTAGGGCAGGGGGCAGACTATGGCTACACCTTC. This codes for CSVGQGADYGYTF.

This chain uses TRBV19 with TRBJ2-1; 9 positions match TRBD1. J was trimmed by 11 bases and V by 2 bases; bases with no gene match: 4. CDR3 length equals 13 residues. Germline V CDR1 and CDR2: LNHDA, SQIVND (reference sequence). Here the CDR3 DNA reads TGTGCCAGTAGTATACTGGACAGGGGCAAGCAGTTCTTC. Residues: CASSILDRGKQFF.

V gene TRBV5-1 combines with J gene TRBJ1-2; 9 bases are a match to TRBD1. Germline lookup yields CDR1 SGHRS and CDR2 YFSETQ. J was trimmed by 7 bases and V by 0 bases; bases with no gene match: 4. CDR3 length: 14 residues. The CDR3 is CASSLGGTGLGYTF. In DNA form, the CDR3 reads TGCGCCAGCAGCTTGGGAGGGACAGGGCTTGGCTACACCTTC.

CDR3 residues: CASSLGGQRGYTF. CDR3 DNA: TGTGCCAGCAGCTTGGGGGGGCAAAGGGGCTACACCTTC. The V call is TRBV7-3, the J call TRBJ1-2, with a tentative D call TRBD1 (6 bases). The CDR3 contains 13 residues. Germline CDR1 reads SGHTA; CDR2 reads FQGTGA. Trimming removed 3 bases at V and 8 bases at J, with 13 bases between.

Points on this clone: The junction does not match germline at one end; this may be a read error. CDR3 sequence (DNA): TGTGCCATCAGCCCCCGGGAAACAGTCTCTGGAAACACCATATATTTT. Its translation is CAISPRETVSGNTIYF. The V call is TRBV15, the J call TRBJ1-3; D gene unclear. Looked up from germline, CDR1 is LNHNV and CDR2 is YYDKDF (reference sequence). The CDR3 is made up of 16 amino acids.

This chain connects TRBV23-1 to TRBJ1-2; the D is unclear. TRBV23-1 is placed among ORFs of uncertain function. The CDR3 spans 16 residues. The ends were cut back, 1 base at V and 4 bases at J, with 16 bases in the middle. This chain's CDR3 is CASSQWRLQRPYGYTF. As DNA, the CDR3 is TGCGCCAGCAGTCAATGGAGACTACAGCGTCCCTATGGCTACACCTTC.

A few counts support this clone. The V gene is TRBV7-3, the J gene TRBJ2-1; TRBD2 might be the D (6 bases). CDR1 is SGHTA and CDR2 is FQGTGA in the germline V gene. This CDR3 region has 12 residues. The V gene lost 7 bases and the J gene lost 10 bases, with 14 bases spanning the gap. Here the CDR3 DNA reads TGTGCCAGCACCCCGGATGGGGGGGAGCAGTTCTTC. This codes for CASTPDGGEQFF.

The rearrangement links TRBV5-1 to TRBJ2-2, with TRBD1 matching over 8 bases. V shed 5 bases and J 2 bases; nucleotides not matched to a gene: 11. The V gene's germline CDR1 is SGHRS and CDR2 YFSETQ. This CDR3 has 17 residues. The CDR3 region has the DNA TGCGCCAGCAGTAGAAAACTACAGGGGGATAACACCGGGGAGCTGTTTTTT. This translates into CASSRKLQGDNTGELFF.

This chain connects TRBV25-1 to TRBJ2-1, with TRBD1 matching over 10 bases. The CDR3 length is 17 residues. J gave up 7 bases and V 6 bases, and 15 bases lay outside the gene matches. Germline V gene data show CDR1 as MGHDK and CDR2 as SYGVNS. DNA of the CDR3: TGTGCCAGCAGCCAGATGACTGGACAGGGGGGTCTAAATGAGCAGTTCTTC. Residues: CASSQMTGQGGLNEQFF.

The V and J genes are TRBV6-5 and TRBJ2-7; possible D gene TRBD1, 5 bases. The ends were cut back, 5 bases at V and 7 bases at J, with 18 bases in the middle. The length of the CDR3 is 14 residues. Per germline, CDR1 MNHEY and CDR2 SVGAGI. Here the CDR3 reads CASSTGQGPLEQYF. The CDR3 DNA reads TGTGCCAGCAGTACCGGACAAGGCCCCCTAGAGCAGTACTTC.

V and J are TRBV5-1 and TRBJ2-5; the D is unclear. Trimming cost V 3 bases and J 4 bases, with 13 bases left between them. The CDR3 covers 14 residues. Germline-derived CDR1 and CDR2 are SGHRS and YFSETQ. CDR3 nucleotides: TGCGCCAGCAGCTGGGCGTCCAAGGTAGAGACCCAGTACTTC. This gives the protein CASSWASKVETQYF. The variable domain in full, with the rest retrieved from reference TRBV5-1 and TRBJ2-5, is KAGVTQTPRYLIKTRGQQVTLSCSPISGHRSVSWYQQTPGQGLQFLFEYFSETQRNKGNFPGRFSGRQFSNSRSEMNVSTLELGDSALYLCASSWASKVETQYFGPGTRLLVL.

The rearrangement uses TRBV28 and TRBJ2-3; 8 nucleotides match TRBD2. CDR3 length: 15 amino acids. Germline V CDR1 and CDR2: MDHEN, SYDVKM. With V trimmed by 3 bases and J by 0 bases, 2 bases remained unmatched. The CDR3 here is CASSLPSGSTDTQYF. The DNA for the CDR3 is TGTGCCAGCAGTTTGCCTAGCGGGAGCACAGATACGCAGTATTTT. Full variable domain (outside the CDR3, taken from reference TRBV28 and TRBJ2-3): DVKVTQSSRYLVKRTGEKVFLECVQDMDHENMFWYRQDPGLGLRLIYFSYDVKMKEKGDIPEGYSVSREKKERFSLILESASTNQTSMYLCASSLPSGSTDTQYFGPGTRLTVL.